This T cell receptor beta chain was recovered during a study of CD4 T cells in relation to SARS-CoV-2 and coronaviruses. CD4+ T cells from unexposed donors were obtained before the COVID-19 pandemic (2011-2018). The cells were cultured for approximately 10 days before CD4+ T cells were isolated. As cell numbers allowed, unexposed-donor CD4+ T cells faced SARS-CoV-2 S/N and four cold-coronavirus spikes. Trimming pared 5 bases from V and 4 bases from J, leaving 12 bases between. Germline V gives CDR1 LNHDA, CDR2 SQIVND (reference sequence). The CDR3 covers 14 residues. Profiled with immunoSEQ multiplex PCR; TCRdb holds only in-frame clones, not every one. The top ten hold 12% of the sample, which has around 20,000 clones, around 75% seen once. Study observations and caveats: Monoreactive clones expanded significantly more to SARS-CoV-2 than crossreactive clones did.

Comments on this clone: The antigen is undetermined.

This chain links TRBV19 with TRBJ2-1; D might be TRBD2 (6 bases). This TCR was sampled from a human donor in good health. Specimen: CD4+ T cells from PBMCs, cultured in vitro. The CDR3 DNA follows: TGTGCCAGTAGTGGCGGGAACACTTACAATGAGCAGTTCTTC. Amino acids: CASSGGNTYNEQFF.